These 9 T cell receptor beta chains were sequenced from one sample in a study of regulatory T cells in long-lasting Graves disease. Time point reported: newly diagnosed GD, antithyroid drugs for less than 3 months. Extracted PBMC RNA gave rise to the TCR library. According to the study, TCR beta libraries were built with iRepertoire HTBI primers and CDR3-region Arm-PCR. Each CDR3 protein gets one entry after TCRdb re-called the multiplex PCR reads with MiXCR. The data hold a few hundred thousand distinct CDR3 sequences, with 11% to 15% observed a single time. Separately, the same data were catalogued under a study of T cells in Graves' hyperthyroidism and ophthalmopathy.

The specimen comprised peripheral blood mononuclear cells (PBMCs), sampled at new diagnosis, from a patient treated with antithyroid drugs. Receptors originate from a woman aged 45-65 years with Graves disease.

This clonotype appeared many times. This chain joins TRBV27 and TRBJ1-5, with TRBD1 matching 8 bases. V gave up 6 bases and J gave up 6 bases; unmatched junction bases: 7. The CDR3 has 14 amino acids. The germline V gene encodes CDR1 MNHEY and CDR2 SMNVEV (reference sequence). The CDR3, as DNA: TGTGCCAGCAGAGGAGGGACAGGCTCTCAGCCCCAGCATTTT. It specifies CASRGGTGSQPQHF.

This clonotype has ten or more counts. The rearrangement links TRBV7-2 to TRBJ2-2, with D perhaps matching TRBD1 (7 bases). Trimming left V 5 bases short and J 6 bases short, with 16 bases between. Germline CDR1 is SGHTA and CDR2 is FQGNSA. The CDR3 totals 15 residues. This chain's CDR3 is CASSAGQSFAGELFF. CDR3 DNA: TGTGCCAGCAGCGCGGGACAGAGCTTCGCCGGGGAGCTGTTTTTT.

This clonotype was counted between two and nine times. This rearrangement joins TRBV10-2 to TRBJ2-2; no definite D call. This CDR3 comprises 15 residues. V lost 6 bases and J 0 bases, leaving 11 bases between the germline ends. Looked up from germline, CDR1 is WSHSY and CDR2 is SAAADI. This CDR3 reads CASRVGLTNTGELFF. For the CDR3, the DNA is TGCGCCAGCAGGGTCGGGCTCACGAACACCGGGGAGCTGTTTTTT.

This clonotype was detected a few times. The chain couples TRBV9 to TRBJ2-5; TRBD2 matches 10 bases. The V and J ends lost 3 bases and 2 bases, in that order; junction bases with no gene match: 7. Germline V CDR1 and CDR2: SGDLS, YYNGEE. The CDR3 totals 16 residues. The CDR3 sequence: CASSGNPGLAQETQYF. In nucleotides, the CDR3 is TGTGCCAGCAGCGGGAACCCGGGACTAGCGCAAGAGACCCAGTACTTC.

The chain links TRBV3-1 to TRBJ2-2; TRBD1 is a possible D gene (6 bases). The CDR3 loop spans 16 amino acids. Germline CDR1 is LGHDT and CDR2 is YNNKEL (reference sequence). V dropped 6 bases and J dropped 7 bases, with 21 bases sitting between them. CDR3 region: CASSPTPQGRGGELFF. The CDR3 DNA follows: TGTGCCAGCAGTCCAACTCCACAGGGAAGGGGCGGGGAGCTGTTTTTT. The whole variable domain, remainder taken from reference TRBV3-1 and TRBJ2-2, is DTAVSQTPKYLVTQMGNDKSIKCEQNLGHDTMYWYKQDSKKFLKIMFSYNNKELIINETVPNRFSPKSPDKAHLNLHINSLELGDSAVYFCASSPTPQGRGGELFFGEGSRLTVL.

There are many counts of this clonotype. The chain uses TRBV30 and TRBJ2-7; D remains unclear. V lost 3 bases and J 6 bases, leaving 6 bases between the germline ends. The CDR3 is 10 amino acids. Germline assignment: CDR1 GTSNPN and CDR2 SVGIG (reference sequence). The CDR3 protein is CAWSVGEQYF. In DNA, the CDR3 is TGTGCCTGGAGCGTGGGCGAGCAGTACTTC.

This clonotype was detected ten times or more. V usage is TRBV6-5 and J usage is TRBJ1-4; possibly TRBD1 for D (5 bases). The CDR3 runs to 13 residues. With 4 bases removed from V and 10 bases from J, the gap between germline ends came to 13 bases. The germline V gene has CDR1 MNHEY and CDR2 SVGAGI. The chain's CDR3 is CASSFDSVGKLFF. The DNA for the CDR3 is TGTGCCAGCAGTTTCGACAGTGTAGGAAAACTGTTTTTT.

This clonotype was counted at least ten times. This chain links TRBV28 with TRBJ2-7; 10 bases match TRBD1. V lost 3 bases, J lost 2 bases, and 4 bases stayed unmatched. The CDR3 totals 15 residues. Germline lookup yields CDR1 MDHEN and CDR2 SYDVKM. CDR3 DNA: TGTGCCAGCAGTTTCACCGGGACAGGGGCCTACGAGCAGTACTTC. Translated, it gives CASSFTGTGAYEQYF. The full variable domain, rest sourced from reference TRBV28 and TRBJ2-7, is DVKVTQSSRYLVKRTGEKVFLECVQDMDHENMFWYRQDPGLGLRLIYFSYDVKMKEKGDIPEGYSVSREKKERFSLILESASTNQTSMYLCASSFTGTGAYEQYFGPGTRLTVT.

The table lists this clonotype with a few counts. V is TRBV20-1 and J is TRBJ2-7; 10 positions agree with TRBD2. Germline loops: CDR1 DFQATT, CDR2 SNEGSKA (reference sequence). Trimming cost V 1 base and J 6 bases; bases outside gene matches: 9. The CDR3 spans 15 residues. DNA for the CDR3: TGCAGTGCTAGAGGGACTAGCGGAGCCTCGGGCGAGCAGTACTTC. Protein: CSARGTSGASGEQYF.